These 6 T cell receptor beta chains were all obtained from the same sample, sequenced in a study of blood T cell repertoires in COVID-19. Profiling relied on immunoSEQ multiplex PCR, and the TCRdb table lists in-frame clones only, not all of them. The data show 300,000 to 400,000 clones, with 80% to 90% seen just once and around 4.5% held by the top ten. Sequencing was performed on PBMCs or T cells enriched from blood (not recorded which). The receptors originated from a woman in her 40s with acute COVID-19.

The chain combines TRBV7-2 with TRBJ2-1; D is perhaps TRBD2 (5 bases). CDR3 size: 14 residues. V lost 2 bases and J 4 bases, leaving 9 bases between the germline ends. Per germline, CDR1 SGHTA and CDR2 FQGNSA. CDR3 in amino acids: CASSLLSGYNEQFF. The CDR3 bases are TGTGCCAGCAGCTTACTAAGCGGTTACAATGAGCAGTTCTTC.

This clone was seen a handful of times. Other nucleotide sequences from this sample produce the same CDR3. The CDR3 here is CASRTTGDYGYTF. The DNA for the CDR3 is TGTGCCAGCAGGACGACAGGGGACTATGGCTACACCTTC. V is TRBV12-3 or TRBV12-4 and J is TRBJ1-2; TRBD1 agrees at 8 bases. The CDR3 length is 13 residues. The trim removed 6 bases at V and 3 bases at J, leaving 3 bases unmatched.

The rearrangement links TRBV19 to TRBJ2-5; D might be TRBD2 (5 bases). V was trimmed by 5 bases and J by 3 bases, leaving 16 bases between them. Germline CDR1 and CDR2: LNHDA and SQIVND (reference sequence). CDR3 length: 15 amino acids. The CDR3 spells CASSGVAEGEETQYF. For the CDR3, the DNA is TGTGCCAGTAGTGGCGTAGCCGAGGGTGAAGAGACCCAGTACTTC.

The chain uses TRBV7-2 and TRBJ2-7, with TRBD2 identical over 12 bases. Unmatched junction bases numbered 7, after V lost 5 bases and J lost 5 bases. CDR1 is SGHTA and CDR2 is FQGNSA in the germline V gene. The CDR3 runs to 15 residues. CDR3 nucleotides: TGTGCCAGCAGCCCGACTAGCGGGAGCTTGAACGAGCAGTACTTC. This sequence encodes CASSPTSGSLNEQYF.

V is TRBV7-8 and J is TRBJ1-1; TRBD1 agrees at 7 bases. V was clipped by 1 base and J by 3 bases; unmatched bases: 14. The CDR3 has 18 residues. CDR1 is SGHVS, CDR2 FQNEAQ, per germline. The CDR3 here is CASSLVLRAGGKDTEAFF. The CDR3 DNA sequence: TGTGCCAGCAGCTTAGTGCTCCGGGCAGGGGGGAAGGACACTGAAGCTTTCTTT.

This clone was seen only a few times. CDR3 DNA sequence: TGTGCCAGCAGTTTGAGCGGGGGGGACATTCAGTACTTC. Protein: CASSLSGGDIQYF. The rearrangement joins TRBV28 to TRBJ2-4; 10 bases line up with TRBD2. The V gene end was trimmed by 3 bases and the J gene end by 8 bases; junction bases not matched to a gene: 1. CDR1 is MDHEN and CDR2 is SYDVKM in the germline V gene. CDR3 size: 13 residues.